These 23 T cell receptor beta chains came from one sample sequenced in a study of OX40 agonist ivuxolimab in advanced cancers. Library prep was done by the immunoSEQ multiplex PCR assay. The immuneACCESS repertoire file appears here via TCRdb, limited to in-frame rearrangements. These files lack a portion of the clones; in checked studies, under half of the deficit traces to unresolved V genes, and the cause of the others is not known. The sample includes 75,000 to 100,000 clones, with roughly four fifths observed a single time. The top ten clonotypes cover approximately 5.5% of the sample. Sequencing was performed on CD4+ or CD8+ T cells sorted from blood, taken in a trial of the OX40 agonist ivuxolimab. The receptors here all came from an adult with an advanced solid tumor such as melanoma, head and neck, liver or kidney cancer.

The chain combines TRBV12-5 with TRBJ1-5, with D possibly TRBD1 on 5 matching bases. The CDR3 has 14 residues. V was clipped by 5 bases and J by 8 bases, with 16 bases between them. Germline CDR1 is LGHNT and CDR2 is FRNRAP. The CDR3 sequence is CASGEGRGIEPQHF. CDR3 coding DNA: TGTGCTAGTGGTGAGGGGCGGGGAATTGAGCCCCAGCATTTT. Complete variable domain (other parts from reference TRBV12-5 and TRBJ1-5): DARVTQTPRHKVTEMGQEVTMRCQPILGHNTVFWYRQTMMQGLELLAYFRNRAPLDDSGMPKDRFSAEMPDATLATLKIQPSEPRDSAVYFCASGEGRGIEPQHFGDGTRLSIL.

The chain uses TRBV9 and TRBJ2-1; D is uncertain. The CDR3 extends over 14 amino acids. With 0 bases removed from V and 7 bases from J, the gap between germline ends came to 11 bases. Germline V gives CDR1 SGDLS, CDR2 YYNGEE. The CDR3 sequence is CASSVDGSVNEQFF. CDR3 coding DNA: TGTGCCAGCAGCGTAGATGGCTCCGTTAATGAGCAGTTCTTC. The complete variable domain, with remaining parts taken from reference TRBV9 and TRBJ2-1, reads DSGVTQTPKHLITATGQRVTLRCSPRSGDLSVYWYQQSLDQGLQFLIQYYNGEERAKGNILERFSAQQFPDLHSELNLSSLELGDSALYFCASSVDGSVNEQFFGPGTRLTVL.

In its sample, this clone was seen a few times. The gene calls are TRBV6-1 and TRBJ1-3; maybe TRBD1 (5 bases). The ends were cut back, 2 bases at V and 0 bases at J, with 11 bases in the middle. In germline, CDR1 is MNHNS, CDR2 SASEGT. The CDR3 sequence is 16 residues long. CDR3 in amino acids: CASSESAGSSGNTIYF. Written as DNA, the CDR3 is TGTGCCAGCAGTGAAAGTGCAGGGAGCTCTGGAAACACCATATATTTT.

V usage is TRBV19 and J usage is TRBJ2-7; 9 nucleotides match TRBD2. There are 15 residues in the CDR3. In germline, CDR1 is LNHDA, CDR2 SQIVND (reference sequence). J gave up 3 bases and V 3 bases, and 6 bases lay outside the gene matches. The chain's CDR3 is CASSIGLAGRYEQYF. The CDR3 coding sequence is TGTGCCAGTAGTATTGGGCTAGCGGGACGCTACGAGCAGTACTTC.

This sequence joins TRBV4-2 and TRBJ2-5, with 10 bases aligning to TRBD2. Trimming cost V 0 bases and J 5 bases; bases outside gene matches: 15. Germline CDR1 is LGHNA and CDR2 is YNFKEQ. The CDR3 is made up of 19 amino acids. The CDR3, as DNA: TGTGCCAGCAGCCAAGATGGTGTTAGCGGGAGGCCTATAAGGGAGACCCAGTACTTC. It encodes CASSQDGVSGRPIRETQYF.

This clone is a singleton in its sample. The CDR3 nucleotides read TGTGCCAGCAGCTTGGAAGGTAGCGGGGGTGGAGATACGCAGTATTTT. Translating gives CASSLEGSGGGDTQYF. The genes are TRBV5-8 and TRBJ2-3, with 9 bases identical to TRBD2. Germline V gives CDR1 SGHTS, CDR2 YDEGEE. The CDR3 runs 16 residues. V shed 0 bases and J 5 bases; nucleotides not matched to a gene: 7.

This chain uses TRBV2 with TRBJ1-5; D may be TRBD1 (6 bases). Germline values: CDR1 SNHLY, CDR2 FYNNEI. Trimming stripped 4 bases from V and 3 bases from J, with 13 bases between. There are 15 residues in the CDR3. CDR3 region: CASSGEGGFNQPQHF. CDR3 DNA sequence: TGTGCCAGCAGTGGGGAGGGGGGATTCAATCAGCCCCAGCATTTT.

The gene calls are TRBV5-6 and TRBJ2-7; TRBD1 agrees at 9 bases. The CDR3 covers 14 residues. In germline, CDR1 is SGHDT, CDR2 YYEEEE. V lost 4 bases, J lost 6 bases, and 8 bases stayed unmatched. The CDR3 DNA is TGTGCCAGCAGCATATGGGACAGGGACACCGAGCAGTACTTC. It translates to CASSIWDRDTEQYF.

The chain is built from TRBV4-1 and TRBJ1-5; D is uncertain. The V end was cut by 1 base, the J end by 7 bases, with 17 bases between. Germline V CDR1 and CDR2: MGHRA, YSYEKL. This CDR3 is built from 16 residues. CDR3 bases: TGCGCCAGCAGCCAAGCTGACCGTCACGAGGAGCAGCCCCAGCATTTT. Amino acids: CASSQADRHEEQPQHF.

CDR3 bases: TGTGCCAGCTCACCATCTATCCGTAATTCACCCCTCCACTTT. Amino acid sequence: CASSPSIRNSPLHF. The rearrangement joins TRBV18 to TRBJ1-6; D not certain. There are 14 residues in the CDR3. Germline V gene data show CDR1 as KGHSH and CDR2 as LQKENI. V lost 2 bases and J lost 6, with 8 bases in between. The variable domain in full, with the rest retrieved from reference TRBV18 and TRBJ1-6, is NAGVMQNPRHLVRRRGQEARLRCSPMKGHSHVYWYRQLPEEGLKFMVYLQKENIIDESGMPKERFSAEFPKEGPSILRIQQVVRGDSAAYFCASSPSIRNSPLHFGNGTRLTVT.

V gene TRBV19 combines with J gene TRBJ1-1; no firm D call. This CDR3 contains 14 residues. Germline assignment: CDR1 LNHDA and CDR2 SQIVND (reference sequence). The germline V and J ends were trimmed by 0 bases and 4 bases, with 9 bases remaining between them. The CDR3 loop is CASSIDRWGTEAFF. CDR3 bases: TGTGCCAGTAGTATAGATCGGTGGGGCACTGAAGCTTTCTTT.

V and J are TRBV7-2 and TRBJ2-1; TRBD2 matches 7 bases. This CDR3 has 16 amino acids. J lost 6 bases, V lost 4 bases, and 12 bases had no gene match. Germline V gene data show CDR1 as SGHTA and CDR2 as FQGNSA. In DNA, the CDR3 is TGTGCCAGCAGCTCAGCGGGGTCGAGTGCCCGCAATGAGCAGTTCTTC. Translating it yields CASSSAGSSARNEQFF.

The chain uses TRBV27 and TRBJ2-5; TRBD1 might be the D (5 bases). Between the trimmed V and J ends, which lost 2 bases and 5 bases, there was a span of 9 bases. The germline V gene encodes CDR1 MNHEY and CDR2 SMNVEV (reference sequence). The CDR3 is 13 amino acids. The DNA for the CDR3 is TGTGCCAGCAGTTTAGTCAGGGCGGAGACCCAGTACTTC. It yields the protein CASSLVRAETQYF.

V and J are TRBV28 and TRBJ1-2, with 7 bases fitting TRBD1. The junction had 1 base not matched to a gene; V was cut back by 2 bases and J by 4 bases. The CDR3 covers 13 residues. The V gene's germline CDR1 is MDHEN and CDR2 SYDVKM. CDR3 coding DNA: TGTGCCAGCAGTTTAGCAGGGGGCTATGGCTACACCTTC. As protein: CASSLAGGYGYTF.

This chain uses TRBV19 with TRBJ2-1; the D is unclear. Per the germline V gene, CDR1 is LNHDA and CDR2 is SQIVND (reference sequence). The CDR3 totals 13 residues. The V and J ends lost 4 bases and 6 bases respectively, with 10 bases between them. The CDR3 sequence is CASSKEMTNEQFF. CDR3 sequence (DNA): TGTGCCAGTAGTAAAGAGATGACCAATGAGCAGTTCTTC. The full variable domain, in which reference TRBV19 and TRBJ2-1 provide the parts outside the CDR3, is DGGITQSPKYLFRKEGQNVTLSCEQNLNHDAMYWYRQDPGQGLRLIYYSQIVNDFQKGDIAEGYSVSREKKESFPLTVTSAQKNPTAFYLCASSKEMTNEQFFGPGTRLTVL.

V usage is TRBV30 and J usage is TRBJ2-1; TRBD2 matches 8 bases. CDR1 is GTSNPN and CDR2 is SVGIG in the germline V gene (reference sequence). V was pared by 3 bases and J by 3 bases, with 1 base of the junction left unmatched. This CDR3 is built from 13 residues. CDR3 nucleotide sequence: TGTGCCTGGAGAGCGGGGGTCTACAATGAGCAGTTCTTC. This translates into CAWRAGVYNEQFF.

V gene TRBV4-1 combines with J gene TRBJ2-7; 15 bases match TRBD2. Germline-derived CDR1 and CDR2 are MGHRA and YSYEKL. The V and J ends lost 0 bases and 0 bases, in that order; junction bases with no gene match: 6. The CDR3 runs 19 residues. DNA of the CDR3: TGCGCCAGCAGCCAAGATCTGGGACTAGCGGGAGGTTTCTCCTACGAGCAGTACTTC. It encodes CASSQDLGLAGGFSYEQYF.

The gene calls are TRBV5-1 and TRBJ2-5, with TRBD1 identical over 7 bases. Matching the DNA end better, TRBJ2-7 makes the J call doubtful. CDR1 and CDR2 (germline): SGHRS, YFSETQ. The CDR3 sequence is 14 residues long. The CDR3 nucleotides read TGCGCCAGCAGCTTGGGACAGGGATTCTACGAGCAGTACTTC. This gives the protein CASSLGQGFYEQYF.

This sequence joins TRBV14 and TRBJ1-1; 8 bases fit TRBD1. Looked up from germline, CDR1 is SGHDN and CDR2 is FVKESK. The V and J ends lost 1 base and 1 base, in that order; junction bases with no gene match: 8. The CDR3 is 17 residues long. CDR3 region: CASSQGGRGHWNTEAFF. Written as DNA, the CDR3 is TGTGCCAGCAGCCAAGGGGGCAGGGGGCATTGGAACACTGAAGCTTTCTTT. Looking up the rest from reference TRBV14 and TRBJ1-1 gives the full variable domain: EAGVTQFPSHSVIEKGQTVTLRCDPISGHDNLYWYRRVMGKEIKFLLHFVKESKQDESGMPNNRFLAERTGGTYSTLKVQPAELEDSGVYFCASSQGGRGHWNTEAFFGQGTRLTVV.

This chain joins TRBV29-1 and TRBJ1-2; D is undetermined. Per germline, CDR1 SQVTM and CDR2 ANQGSEA. V lost 4 bases, J lost 0 bases, and 9 bases lay in between. The CDR3 extends over 13 amino acids. The CDR3 loop is CSVGSNANYGYTF. In DNA, the CDR3 is TGCAGCGTTGGCTCGAATGCTAACTATGGCTACACCTTC. Using reference TRBV29-1 and TRBJ1-2 for the parts outside the CDR3, the full variable domain is SAVISQKPSRDICQRGTSLTIQCQVDSQVTMMFWYRQQPGQSLTLIATANQGSEATYESGFVIDKFPISRPNLTFSTLTVSNMSPEDSSIYLCSVGSNANYGYTFGSGTRLTVV.

This clone was counted only a few times. The same CDR3 is also encoded by other DNA sequences in this sample. The chain uses TRBV7-9 and TRBJ1-2; tentatively, D is TRBD1 (6 bases). With 2 bases removed from V and 8 bases from J, the gap between germline ends came to 9 bases. Germline CDR1 SEHNR, CDR2 FQNEAQ (reference sequence). The CDR3 consists of 12 residues. The DNA for the CDR3 is TGTGCCAGCAGCTTATGGGGGGGCGGCTACACCTTC. This sequence encodes CASSLWGGGYTF. Supplemented by reference TRBV7-9 and TRBJ1-2, the full variable domain reads DTGVSQNPRHKITKRGQNVTFRCDPISEHNRLYWYRQTLGQGPEFLTYFQNEAQLEKSRLLSDRFSAERPKGSFSTLEIQRTEQGDSAMYLCASSLWGGGYTFGSGTRLTVV.

This rearrangement joins TRBV19 to TRBJ2-1; D is possibly TRBD2 (6 bases). V was shortened by 3 bases and J by 2 bases, with 20 bases between the two germline ends. CDR1 and CDR2 (germline): LNHDA, SQIVND (reference sequence). The CDR3 runs 18 residues. The DNA of the CDR3 is TGTGCCAGTAGTATTTCAGTGGTAACTAGCTCCCCCTACAATGAGCAGTTCTTC. This encodes CASSISVVTSSPYNEQFF.

This rearrangement joins TRBV7-2 to TRBJ2-3; the match to TRBD1 covers 7 bases. This CDR3 is built from 18 residues. V lost 7 bases, J lost 2 bases, and 18 bases stayed unmatched. The germline V gene encodes CDR1 SGHTA and CDR2 FQGNSA. The CDR3 reads CASTLPSPGQTPTDTQYF. CDR3 coding DNA: TGTGCCAGCACCCTTCCCTCACCGGGACAGACACCCACAGATACGCAGTATTTT.